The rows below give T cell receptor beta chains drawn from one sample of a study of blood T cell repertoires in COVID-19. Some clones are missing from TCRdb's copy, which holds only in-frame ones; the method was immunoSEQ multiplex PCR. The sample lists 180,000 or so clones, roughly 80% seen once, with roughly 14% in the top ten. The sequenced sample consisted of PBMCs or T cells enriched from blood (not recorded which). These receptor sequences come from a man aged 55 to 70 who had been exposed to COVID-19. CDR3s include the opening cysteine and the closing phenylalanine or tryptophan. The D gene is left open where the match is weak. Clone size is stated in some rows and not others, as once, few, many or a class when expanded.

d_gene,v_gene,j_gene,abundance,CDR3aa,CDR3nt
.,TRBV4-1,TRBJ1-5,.,CASSHPGGRPQHF,TGCGCCAGCAGCCATCCCGGGGGGAGGCCCCAGCATTTT
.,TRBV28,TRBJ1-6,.,CASSSPGSGGSPLHF,TGTGCCAGCAGTTCCCCAGGGAGCGGGGGGTCACCCCTCCACTTT
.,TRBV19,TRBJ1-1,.,CASSIRQGGSEAFF,TGTGCCAGTAGTATAAGGCAGGGAGGCTCTGAAGCTTTCTTT
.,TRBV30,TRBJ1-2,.,CAWSVVAGGAGYGYTF,TGTGCCTGGAGTGTGGTCGCGGGGGGCGCGGGCTATGGCTACACCTTC
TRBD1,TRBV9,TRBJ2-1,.,CASSVAGGGLYNEQFF,TGTGCCAGCAGCGTAGCAGGGGGCGGGTTGTACAATGAGCAGTTCTTC
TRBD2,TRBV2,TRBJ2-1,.,CASRSGGHPSYNEQFF,TGTGCCAGCAGATCGGGAGGCCACCCTTCCTACAATGAGCAGTTCTTC
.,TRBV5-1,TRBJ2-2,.,CASSLDPTAAGELFF,TGCGCCAGCAGCTTGGATCCGACAGCAGCCGGGGAGCTGTTTTTT
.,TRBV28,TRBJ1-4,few,CASNRGLAGINEKLFF,TGTGCCAGCAATCGGGGGTTGGCAGGGATTAATGAAAAACTGTTTTTT
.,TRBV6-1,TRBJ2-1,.,CASSEIRTRSSYNEQFF,TGTGCCAGCAGTGAAATCCGGACAAGGAGCTCCTACAATGAGCAGTTCTTC
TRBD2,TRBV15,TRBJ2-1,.,CATSRDVAGHNEQFF,TGTGCCACCAGCAGAGATGTAGCGGGACACAATGAGCAGTTCTTC